This is a list of T cell receptor beta chains from one sample in a study of CD8 T cells in ankylosing spondylitis. TCRdb re-analysed the 5' RACE reads in MiXCR, keeping a single row per CDR3 protein. The table includes tens of thousands of distinct CDR3 sequences, 2.5% to 3.5% detected once. The sample consisted of blood, either unsorted or a sorted T cell fraction (not recorded which). The receptors were sampled from a male donor with ankylosing spondylitis or in good health (not recorded which). CDR3s include the opening cysteine and the closing phenylalanine or tryptophan. Each record gives: D gene, J gene, clone size, V gene, CDR3 protein, CDR3 DNA. D genes are given only for firm matches. Size tells how often a clone was seen (once, few, many) or the class of an expanded clone, and some rows leave it out.

>TRBD1|TRBJ2-7|many|TRBV9
CASSEGQGAYEQYF
TGTGCCAGCAGCGAGGGACAGGGGGCCTACGAGCAGTACTTC
>TRBD1|TRBJ1-4|many|TRBV9
CASSVTTGLNEKLFF
TGTGCCAGCAGCGTTACGACAGGGCTGAATGAAAAACTGTTTTTT
>TRBD1|TRBJ1-6|many|TRBV9
CASSGPTGFNSPLHF
TGTGCCAGCAGCGGACCGACAGGGTTTAATTCACCCCTCCACTTT
>.|TRBJ2-7|many|TRBV9
CASSALEADEQYF
TGTGCCAGCAGCGCCCTTGAGGCCGACGAGCAGTACTTC
>TRBD2|TRBJ2-5|.|TRBV9
CASSVGGLAGGKETQYF
TGTGCCAGCAGCGTAGGGGGACTAGCGGGAGGGAAAGAGACCCAGTACTTC
>TRBD1|TRBJ2-1|many|TRBV9
CASSVGQGATYNEQFF
TGTGCCAGCAGCGTAGGGCAGGGGGCAACCTACAATGAGCAGTTCTTC
>.|TRBJ1-4|many|TRBV9
CASSRGLSNEKLFF
TGTGCCAGCTCTAGGGGCTTATCTAATGAAAAACTGTTTTTT
>TRBD2|TRBJ2-7|many|TRBV9
CASSSGLAAPYEQYF
TGTGCCAGCAGCTCGGGACTAGCCGCTCCCTACGAGCAGTACTTC
>TRBD2|TRBJ2-2|many|TRBV9
CASSAPGLAGVGLTGELFF
TGTGCCAGCAGCGCACCGGGACTAGCGGGAGTTGGACTCACCGGGGAGCTGTTTTTT
>TRBD2|TRBJ2-3|many|TRBV9
CASSSSGISTDTQYF
TGTGCCAGCAGCAGTAGCGGGATCAGCACAGATACGCAGTATTTT
>.|TRBJ2-1|many|TRBV9
CASSVSRYNEQFF
TGTGCCAGCTCCGTAAGCCGCTACAATGAGCAGTTCTTC
>TRBD1|TRBJ1-3|many|TRBV9
CASSADRATGNTIYF
TGTGCCAGCAGCGCGGACAGGGCTACCGGAAACACCATATATTTT
>TRBD2|TRBJ2-3|many|TRBV9
CASSVRGLGTDTQYF
TGTGCCAGCAGCGTAAGGGGACTAGGCACAGATACGCAGTATTTT
>.|TRBJ2-7|many|TRBV9
CASSVGPTSSYEQYF
TGTGCCAGCAGCGTTGGCCCAACGAGCTCCTACGAGCAGTACTTC
>TRBD2|TRBJ2-2|.|TRBV9
CASSAGLAGGSYTGELFF
TGTGCCAGCAGCGCGGGACTAGCGGGAGGATCGTACACCGGGGAGCTGTTTTTT
>.|TRBJ1-2|many|TRBV9
CASSVGPGDGYTF
TGTGCCAGCAGCGTAGGACCGGGTGATGGCTACACCTTC
>.|TRBJ1-2|many|TRBV9
CASSSGAGYGYTF
TGTGCCAGCAGCTCCGGTGCAGGCTATGGCTACACCTTC
>.|TRBJ2-3|many|TRBV9
CASSVAPSTDTQYF
TGTGCCAGCAGCGTAGCTCCAAGCACAGATACGCAGTATTTT
>.|TRBJ2-7|many|TRBV21-1
CASTKGRVYEQYF
TGTGCCAGCACCAAGGGAAGGGTTTACGAGCAGTACTTC
>.|TRBJ2-5|many|TRBV9
CASSVAVSTETQYF
TGTGCCAGCAGCGTAGCGGTCAGCACGGAGACCCAGTACTTC
>TRBD1|TRBJ1-4|many|TRBV6-4
CASSDRRGLSTNEKLFF
TGTGCCAGCAGTGACAGGAGGGGGCTTTCAACTAATGAAAAACTGTTTTTT
>.|TRBJ1-1|many|TRBV9
CASSVAAEPNTEAFF
TGTGCCAGCAGCGTAGCGGCAGAACCGAACACTGAAGCTTTCTTT
>.|TRBJ2-1|many|TRBV9
CASTKSGSTPYNEQFF
TGTGCCAGCACCAAGAGCGGGTCGACTCCCTACAATGAGCAGTTCTTC
>.|TRBJ2-3|many|TRBV9
CASSGGSPASDTQYF
TGTGCCAGCTCAGGTGGGAGCCCAGCTTCAGATACGCAGTATTTT
>TRBD2|TRBJ2-3|many|TRBV9
CASSVRWEGTDTQYF
TGTGCCAGCAGCGTAAGGTGGGAGGGGACAGATACGCAGTATTTT
>TRBD2|TRBJ2-3|many|TRBV9
CASSVSGATSTDTQYF
TGTGCCAGCAGCGTAAGCGGGGCAACTAGCACAGATACGCAGTATTTT
>.|TRBJ2-7|many|TRBV9
CASSPSTGTRDYEQYF
TGTGCCAGCAGCCCAAGTACCGGGACTCGGGACTACGAGCAGTACTTC
>.|TRBJ2-3|many|TRBV9
CASSVAGVHTDTQYF
TGTGCCAGCAGCGTAGCGGGCGTACACACAGATACGCAGTATTTT
>.|TRBJ2-7|many|TRBV9
CASSVSGWGSYEQYF
TGTGCCAGCAGCGTATCAGGATGGGGGTCCTACGAGCAGTACTTC
>.|TRBJ1-2|many|TRBV9
CASSPPYAADLTSGKSGYTF
TGTGCCAGCAGCCCCCCATACGCCGCAGACCTGACGAGTGGAAAGAGTGGCTACACCTTC
>.|TRBJ2-3|many|TRBV9
CASSVGPTSTDTQYF
TGTGCCAGCAGCGTCGGACCAACCAGTACAGATACGCAGTATTTT
>.|TRBJ2-5|many|TRBV9
CASSVAGQETQYF
TGTGCCAGCAGCGTAGCAGGCCAAGAGACCCAGTACTTC
>.|TRBJ2-2|many|TRBV9
CASSVDSENTGELFF
TGTGCCAGCAGCGTAGATAGCGAGAACACCGGGGAGCTGTTTTTT
>.|TRBJ2-2|many|TRBV9
CASSPRRGVYTGELFF
TGTGCCAGCAGCCCCCGCCGAGGAGTTTACACCGGGGAGCTGTTTTTT
>.|TRBJ2-3|many|TRBV9
CASSPRGPSTDTQYF
TGTGCCAGCAGCCCCCGCGGGCCTAGCACAGATACGCAGTATTTT
>TRBD2|TRBJ2-2|.|TRBV9
CASSPTPGLNTGELFF
TGTGCCAGCAGCCCCACCCCGGGACTAAACACCGGGGAGCTGTTTTTT
>TRBD1|TRBJ1-4|many|TRBV9
CASSVSSGQGNEKLFF
TGTGCCAGCAGCGTCTCATCGGGACAGGGAAATGAAAAACTGTTTTTT
>TRBD2|TRBJ2-2|many|TRBV9
CASSVGTSGRLNTGELFF
TGTGCCAGCAGCGTGGGGACTAGCGGGAGGTTGAACACCGGGGAGCTGTTTTTT
>.|TRBJ2-7|many|TRBV9
CASSYGPGSSVYEQYF
TGTGCCAGCAGCTATGGACCCGGGAGCTCGGTCTACGAGCAGTACTTC
>TRBD1|TRBJ2-1|medium-sized|TRBV5-3
CARSFPGTGACNEQFF
TGTGCCAGAAGCTTCCCCGGGACAGGGGCCTGCAATGAGCAGTTCTTC
>.|TRBJ2-7|few|TRBV9
CASSVEEGMEQYF
TGTGCCAGCAGCGTAGAGGAGGGCATGGAGCAGTACTTC
>TRBD2|TRBJ2-3|many|TRBV9
CASSVLAASTDTQYF
TGTGCCAGCAGCGTTCTAGCGGCCAGCACAGATACGCAGTATTTT
>.|TRBJ2-1|.|TRBV9
CASSQLVNEQFF
TGTGCCAGCAGCCAGTTAGTCAATGAGCAGTTCTTC
>.|TRBJ2-1|many|TRBV9
CASSVGTWGATYNEQFF
TGTGCCAGCAGCGTAGGTACGTGGGGGGCCACCTACAATGAGCAGTTCTTC
>TRBD2|TRBJ2-7|many|TRBV9
CASSVSSGSSKQYF
TGTGCCAGCAGCGTGTCTAGCGGGAGCTCGAAGCAGTACTTC
>.|TRBJ2-7|many|TRBV9
CASSASSYEQYF
TGTGCCAGCAGCGCCAGCTCCTACGAGCAGTACTTC
>TRBD2|TRBJ2-1|many|TRBV9
CASSGGGSGAQQFF
TGTGCCAGCAGCGGAGGGGGTAGCGGGGCCCAGCAGTTCTTC
>TRBD1|TRBJ2-7|many|TRBV9
CASSRGDSFGLEQYF
TGTGCCAGCAGCAGAGGGGACAGCTTTGGACTCGAGCAGTACTTC
>.|TRBJ2-7|many|TRBV9
CASSPSGGSYEQYF
TGTGCCAGCAGCCCCTCCGGGGGCTCCTACGAGCAGTACTTC
>.|TRBJ2-1|few|TRBV6-4
CASSGRAVVLF
TGTGCCAGCAGCGGGCGGGCCGTCGTGCTCTTC
>.|TRBJ2-7|many|TRBV9
CASSEGLFPYEQYF
TGTGCCAGCAGCGAGGGACTGTTCCCCTACGAGCAGTACTTC
>TRBD2|TRBJ2-5|medium-sized|TRBV9
CASSPRGGLAGGRETQYF
TGTGCCAGCAGCCCCCGGGGGGGGCTAGCGGGAGGGCGGGAGACCCAGTACTTC
>.|TRBJ2-7|many|TRBV9
CASSDQADPPYEQYF
TGTGCCAGCAGCGACCAAGCGGACCCACCCTACGAGCAGTACTTC
>TRBD2|TRBJ2-7|many|TRBV9
CASSVSEGGYEQYF
TGTGCCAGCAGCGTCTCTGAGGGAGGGTACGAGCAGTACTTC
>.|TRBJ1-4|.|TRBV9
CASSRQEDEKLFF
TGTGCCAGCAGCCGGCAGGAAGATGAAAAACTGTTTTTT